The 26 T cell receptor beta chains below were found in one sample sequenced in a study of shared clonotypes between healthy human individuals. Produced via immunoSEQ multiplex PCR; TCRdb's table is partial and in-frame only. Of approximately 980,000 clones listed, approximately 76% are singletons. Sequenced input: memory CD4+ T cells sorted from blood. As to subset: CD45RA-negative fraction. Source of these receptors: a man aged 18 to 30 in good health.

The chain employs TRBV9 and TRBJ1-1, with TRBD1 matching over 7 bases. Germline CDR1 SGDLS, CDR2 YYNGEE. V lost 1 base and J lost 4; bases outside the gene matches: 7. CDR3 size: 15 residues. The CDR3 coding sequence is TGTGCCAGCAGCGTACGGACAGGTGGTGGCACTGAAGCTTTCTTT. Residues: CASSVRTGGGTEAFF.

The gene calls are TRBV7-2 and TRBJ1-5; D is unclear. Germline V gene sequence: CDR1 SGHTA, CDR2 FQGNSA. The CDR3 sequence is 16 residues long. V dropped 0 bases and J dropped 4 bases, with 13 bases sitting between them. This chain's CDR3 is CASSLAGPALNQPQHF. The DNA of the CDR3 is TGTGCCAGCAGCTTAGCTGGGCCAGCTCTTAATCAGCCCCAGCATTTT.

This chain joins TRBV28 and TRBJ1-6, with 7 bases lining up with TRBD1. The CDR3 extends over 15 amino acids. The germline gives CDR1 MDHEN, CDR2 SYDVKM. V was clipped by 10 bases and J by 7 bases; unmatched bases: 13. CDR3 protein: CATRWADRLNSPLHF. The CDR3, as DNA: TGTGCCACCCGATGGGCGGACAGGTTAAATTCACCCCTCCACTTT.

The CDR3: CAWSNGGAYGYTF. DNA of the CDR3: TGTGCCTGGAGTAATGGAGGTGCCTATGGCTACACCTTC. The gene calls are TRBV30 and TRBJ1-2; D ambiguous. The V and J ends lost 2 bases and 4 bases respectively, with 11 bases between them. The V gene's germline CDR1 is GTSNPN and CDR2 SVGIG (reference sequence). The CDR3 is 13 amino acids.

This clone was picked up one time. The rearrangement uses TRBV7-9 and TRBJ2-1; maybe TRBD2 (5 bases). V lost 1 base, J lost 1 base, and 8 bases lay in between. Germline CDR1 and CDR2: SEHNR and FQNEAQ (reference sequence). The CDR3 is 15 amino acids. The CDR3 protein is CASSLGTGSYNEQFF. For the CDR3, the DNA is TGTGCCAGCAGCTTAGGGACGGGGTCCTACAATGAGCAGTTCTTC.

This clone was seen more than once but under ten times. The same CDR3 arises from other DNA sequences in this sample as well. The chain carries TRBV5-6 and TRBJ2-2, with TRBD2 as a possible D gene (5 bases). CDR1 is SGHDT, CDR2 YYEEEE, per germline. Trimming shortened V by 0 bases and J by 4 bases, and 7 bases separated the two germline ends. The CDR3 runs to 14 residues. CDR3 region: CASSLVGVTGELFF. The CDR3, as DNA: TGTGCCAGCAGCTTGGTCGGGGTCACCGGGGAGCTGTTTTTT.

The rearrangement links TRBV30 to TRBJ1-3; unclear D gene. This CDR3 has 13 amino acids. The V end was cut by 2 bases, the J end by 3 bases, with 8 bases between. CDR1 GTSNPN and CDR2 SVGIG come from the germline V gene (reference sequence). CDR3: CAWSPGIGNTIYF. The CDR3 bases are TGTGCCTGGAGTCCCGGTATTGGAAACACCATATATTTT. Combining the CDR3 with reference TRBV30 and TRBJ1-3 gives the whole variable domain SQTIHQWPATLVQPVGSPLSLECTVEGTSNPNLYWYRQAAGRGLQLLFYSVGIGQISSEVPQNLSASRPQDRQFILSSKKLLLSDSGFYLCAWSPGIGNTIYFGEGSWLTVV.

The rearrangement uses TRBV28 and TRBJ1-2; TRBD1 matches at 9 bases. Germline V CDR1 and CDR2: MDHEN, SYDVKM. CDR3 length equals 14 residues. V lost 4 bases and J lost 7; bases outside the gene matches: 7. The DNA of the CDR3 is TGTGCCAGCAGTTACAGGGGGCAAGGAAGTGGCTACACCTTC. It codes for CASSYRGQGSGYTF.

The chain joins TRBV5-1 to TRBJ2-1, with TRBD2 matching 16 bases. The CDR3 contains 15 residues. The ends lost 5 bases at V and 9 bases at J; junction bases unmatched: 5. Looked up from germline, CDR1 is SGHRS and CDR2 is YFSETQ. In DNA, the CDR3 is TGCGCCAGCAGTTCGGGACTAGCGGGAGGGCTTGAGCAGTTCTTC. As protein: CASSSGLAGGLEQFF.

With regard to this clone: Other DNA sequences of this sample code for an identical CDR3. This chain links TRBV10-3 with TRBJ2-2; D gene ambiguous. This CDR3 comprises 12 residues. The germline V and J ends were trimmed by 4 bases and 4 bases, with 4 bases remaining between them. Germline V gives CDR1 ENHRY, CDR2 SYGVKD. CDR3 nucleotides: TGTGCCATCAGTGGCAGCACCGGGGAGCTGTTTTTT. It translates to CAISGSTGELFF.

V is TRBV7-3 and J is TRBJ2-3, with 10 bases lining up with TRBD2. Germline loops: CDR1 SGHTA, CDR2 FQGTGA. CDR3 length equals 15 residues. J lost 6 bases, V lost 5 bases, and 8 bases had no gene match. The CDR3 DNA follows: TGTGCCAGCAGCCCGGTAGCGGGGGGCCTGGATACGCAGTATTTT. Its protein product is CASSPVAGGLDTQYF.

This rearrangement joins TRBV4-1 to TRBJ2-5; 11 bases map to TRBD2. Trimming took 4 bases from V and 5 from J; bases not matched to a gene: 0. The CDR3 covers 13 residues. Germline V lookup: CDR1 MGHRA, CDR2 YSYEKL. Here the CDR3 reads CASSPSGRETQYF. In DNA, the CDR3 is TGCGCCAGCAGCCCTAGCGGGAGGGAGACCCAGTACTTC.

The sample holds many counts of this clone. The gene calls are TRBV27 and TRBJ2-2; the match to TRBD1 covers 10 bases. V shed 7 bases, J shed 7 bases, and the junction held 15 bases outside the gene matches. The germline CDR1 and CDR2 sequences are MNHEY and SMNVEV (reference sequence). The CDR3 length is 17 residues. Here the CDR3 reads CASIFRLGDRGIGELFF. In DNA, the CDR3 is TGTGCCAGCATTTTTAGGTTGGGGGACAGGGGCATCGGGGAGCTGTTTTTT.

On this clone: This CDR3 is also generated by other DNA sequences in the sample. V gene TRBV5-1 combines with J gene TRBJ2-3; D not resolved. Germline CDR1 and CDR2: SGHRS and YFSETQ. The CDR3 is 14 residues long. V was cut by 0 bases and J by 0 bases, with 5 bases left in between. The CDR3 coding sequence is TGCGCCAGCAGCTTGGGCACAAGCACAGATACGCAGTATTTT. Protein: CASSLGTSTDTQYF.

This sequence joins TRBV7-2 and TRBJ2-2; no clear D gene. The V gene lost 1 base and the J gene lost 7 bases, with 7 bases spanning the gap. The length of the CDR3 is 13 residues. The germline V gene has CDR1 SGHTA and CDR2 FQGNSA. CDR3 sequence (DNA): TGTGCCAGCAGCTTAGACGGCGGCGGGGAGCTGTTTTTT. Protein sequence: CASSLDGGGELFF.

The chain joins TRBV6-5 to TRBJ1-2; 7 bases agree with TRBD1. CDR1 is MNHEY and CDR2 is SVGAGI in the germline V gene. Trimming took 3 bases from V and 4 from J; bases not matched to a gene: 8. This CDR3 has 15 amino acids. CDR3 coding DNA: TGTGCCAGCAGTTATGTTACAGGGGCTGGCTATGGCTACACCTTC. Translation: CASSYVTGAGYGYTF.

This clone showed up just a few times. This specimen includes other DNA sequences encoding the same CDR3. The gene calls are TRBV5-1 and TRBJ2-7, with D tentatively TRBD1 or TRBD2 (5 bases each). The CDR3 covers 14 residues. Trimming removed 4 bases from V and 0 bases from J, with 11 bases in between. CDR1 is SGHRS, CDR2 YFSETQ, per germline. Here the CDR3 DNA reads TGCGCCAGCAGCCCAAGGGACGGCTCCTACGAGCAGTACTTC. Translating gives CASSPRDGSYEQYF.

This clone appeared many times. The CDR3 spells CASSRDRGFYEQYF. The CDR3 nucleotides are TGTGCCAGCAGTCGGGACAGGGGGTTCTACGAGCAGTACTTC. V is TRBV27 and J is TRBJ2-7; 11 bases match TRBD1. This CDR3 has 14 residues. With 5 bases clipped from V and 3 bases from J, the junction kept 3 bases outside the gene matches. Germline V gene lookup returns CDR1 MNHEY and CDR2 SMNVEV (reference sequence).

This chain links TRBV18 with TRBJ2-1, with D perhaps matching TRBD2 (5 bases). Deletions cut 0 bases from V and 5 bases from J, with 11 bases between. Germline lookup yields CDR1 KGHSH and CDR2 LQKENI. The CDR3 has 15 amino acids. The CDR3 bases are TGTGCCAGCTCACCACCGGGAGTGTACAACAATGAGCAGTTCTTC. As protein: CASSPPGVYNNEQFF.

The rearrangement links TRBV7-2 to TRBJ1-4; D is ambiguous. The CDR3 totals 14 residues. V dropped 0 bases and J dropped 5 bases, with 7 bases sitting between them. Germline V gene lookup returns CDR1 SGHTA and CDR2 FQGNSA. The DNA for the CDR3 is TGTGCCAGCAGCTTAGCCTGGGGAAATGAAAAACTGTTTTTT. Amino acid sequence: CASSLAWGNEKLFF.

This chain uses TRBV13 with TRBJ2-7, with TRBD2 identical over 7 bases. The CDR3 contains 14 residues. Germline CDR1 and CDR2: PRHDT and FYEKMQ (reference sequence). V trimming: 3 bases; J trimming: 2 bases; junction bases outside the gene matches: 4. The CDR3 loop reads CASSLSGETYEQYF. CDR3 nucleotides: TGTGCCAGCAGCTTGAGCGGGGAGACCTACGAGCAGTACTTC.

On this clone: The junction departs from germline at one end; a sequencing error may be responsible. The J gene is TRBJ1-1, the V gene TRBV25-1; TRBD1 matches 10 bases. Looked up from germline, CDR1 is MGHDK and CDR2 is SYGVNS. The CDR3 covers 12 residues. The CDR3 DNA reads TGTGCCAGCAGTGACGACAGGGGGCGGTCAGACTTT. Amino acid sequence: CASSDDRGRSDF.

The chain couples TRBV5-1 to TRBJ2-7; 8 nucleotides align to TRBD2. Germline CDR1 and CDR2: SGHRS and YFSETQ. V shed 4 bases and J 4 bases; nucleotides not matched to a gene: 7. The CDR3 runs to 14 residues. The CDR3 nucleotides are TGCGCCAGCAGCAGAAGCGGGAGTAGGTACGAGCAGTACTTC. It yields the protein CASSRSGSRYEQYF. The complete variable domain, with remaining parts taken from reference TRBV5-1 and TRBJ2-7, reads KAGVTQTPRYLIKTRGQQVTLSCSPISGHRSVSWYQQTPGQGLQFLFEYFSETQRNKGNFPGRFSGRQFSNSRSEMNVSTLELGDSALYLCASSRSGSRYEQYFGPGTRLTVT.

The chain joins TRBV2 to TRBJ2-2; 7 positions agree with TRBD2. The CDR3 is made up of 14 amino acids. The germline V gene encodes CDR1 SNHLY and CDR2 FYNNEI. V lost 6 bases to trimming and J lost 6 bases; unmatched junction nucleotides: 7. CDR3 coding DNA: TGTGCCAGCAGCCGGGACTACAATCCCGGGGAGCTGTTTTTT. This sequence encodes CASSRDYNPGELFF.

This sequence joins TRBV5-1 and TRBJ2-1, with D unclear. This CDR3 contains 14 residues. V gave up 6 bases and J gave up 8 bases, with 18 bases separating them. CDR1 and CDR2 (germline): SGHRS, YFSETQ. The CDR3 loop reads CASTEGLARDEQFF. In DNA form, the CDR3 reads TGCGCCAGCACCGAAGGGCTTGCCCGCGATGAGCAGTTCTTC.

The gene calls are TRBV10-3 and TRBJ2-3; D remains unclear. Germline V gives CDR1 ENHRY, CDR2 SYGVKD. V was trimmed by 3 bases and J by 5 bases, leaving 18 bases between them. The CDR3 runs 16 residues. The CDR3 loop is CAISDELTGSGDTQYF. In DNA, the CDR3 is TGTGCCATCAGTGACGAACTAACGGGTTCCGGAGATACGCAGTATTTT.